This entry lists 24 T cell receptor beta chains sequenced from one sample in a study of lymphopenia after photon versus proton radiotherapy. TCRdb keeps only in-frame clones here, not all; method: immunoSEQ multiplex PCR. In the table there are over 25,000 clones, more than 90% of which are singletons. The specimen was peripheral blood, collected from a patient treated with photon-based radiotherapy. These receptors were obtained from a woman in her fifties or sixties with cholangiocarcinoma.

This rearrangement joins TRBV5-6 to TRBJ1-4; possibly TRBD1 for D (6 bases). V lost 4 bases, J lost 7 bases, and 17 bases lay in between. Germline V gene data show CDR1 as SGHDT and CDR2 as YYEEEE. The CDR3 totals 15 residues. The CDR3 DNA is TGTGCCAGCAGCGCACGCGGGGGGCGGCGTGAAAAACTGTTTTTT. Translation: CASSARGGRREKLFF.

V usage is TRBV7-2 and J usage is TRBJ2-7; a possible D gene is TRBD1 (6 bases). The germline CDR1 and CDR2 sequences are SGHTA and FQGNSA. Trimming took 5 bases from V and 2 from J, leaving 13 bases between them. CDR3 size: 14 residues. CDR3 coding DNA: TGTGCCAGCAGCCCCGACTACAGGGCCTACGAGCAGTACTTC. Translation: CASSPDYRAYEQYF. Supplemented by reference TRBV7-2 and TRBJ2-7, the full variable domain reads GAGVSQSPSNKVTEKGKDVELRCDPISGHTALYWYRQSLGQGLEFLIYFQGNSAPDKSGLPSDRFSAERTGGSVSTLTIQRTQQEDSAVYLCASSPDYRAYEQYFGPGTRLTVT.

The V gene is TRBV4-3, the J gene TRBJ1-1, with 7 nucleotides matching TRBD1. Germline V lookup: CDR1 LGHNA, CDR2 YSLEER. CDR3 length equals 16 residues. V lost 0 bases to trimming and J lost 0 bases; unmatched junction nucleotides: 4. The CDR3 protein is CASSQDATGMNTEAFF. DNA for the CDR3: TGCGCCAGCAGCCAAGACGCGACAGGGATGAACACTGAAGCTTTCTTT.

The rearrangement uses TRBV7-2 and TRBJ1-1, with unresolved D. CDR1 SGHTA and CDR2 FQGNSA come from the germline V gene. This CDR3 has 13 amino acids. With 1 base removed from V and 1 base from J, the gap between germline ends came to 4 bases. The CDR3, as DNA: TGTGCCAGCAGCTTAGTTACGAACACTGAAGCTTTCTTT. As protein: CASSLVTNTEAFF.

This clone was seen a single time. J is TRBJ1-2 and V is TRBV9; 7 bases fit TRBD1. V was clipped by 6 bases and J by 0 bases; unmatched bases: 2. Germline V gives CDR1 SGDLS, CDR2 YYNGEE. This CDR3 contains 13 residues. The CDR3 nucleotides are TGTGCCAGCACAGGGGGGGCTAACTATGGCTACACCTTC. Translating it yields CASTGGANYGYTF. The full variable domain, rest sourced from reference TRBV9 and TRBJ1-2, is DSGVTQTPKHLITATGQRVTLRCSPRSGDLSVYWYQQSLDQGLQFLIQYYNGEERAKGNILERFSAQQFPDLHSELNLSSLELGDSALYFCASTGGANYGYTFGSGTRLTVV.

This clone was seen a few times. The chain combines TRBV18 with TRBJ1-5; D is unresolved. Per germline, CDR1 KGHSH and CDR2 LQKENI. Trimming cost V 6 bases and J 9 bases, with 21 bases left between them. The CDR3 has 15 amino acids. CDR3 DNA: TGTGCCAGCTCCCCTACGGCGGACGGGCAATTGCCCCAGCATTTT. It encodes CASSPTADGQLPQHF. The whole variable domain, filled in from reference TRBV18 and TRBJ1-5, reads NAGVMQNPRHLVRRRGQEARLRCSPMKGHSHVYWYRQLPEEGLKFMVYLQKENIIDESGMPKERFSAEFPKEGPSILRIQQVVRGDSAAYFCASSPTADGQLPQHFGDGTRLSIL.

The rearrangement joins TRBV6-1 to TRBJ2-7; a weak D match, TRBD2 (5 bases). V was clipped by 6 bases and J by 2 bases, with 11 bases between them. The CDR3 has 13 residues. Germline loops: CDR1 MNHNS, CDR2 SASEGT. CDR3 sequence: CASRGDNAYEQYF. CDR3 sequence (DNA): TGTGCCAGCAGGGGAGACAACGCCTACGAGCAGTACTTC.

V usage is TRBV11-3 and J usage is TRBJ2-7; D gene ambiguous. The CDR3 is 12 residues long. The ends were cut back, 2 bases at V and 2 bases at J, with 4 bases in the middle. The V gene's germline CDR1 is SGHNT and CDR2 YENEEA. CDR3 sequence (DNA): TGTGCCAGCAGCTTAAGCCCCTACGAGCAGTACTTC. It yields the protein CASSLSPYEQYF.

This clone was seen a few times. DNA for the CDR3: TGTGCCAGCAGCCGAATTCAGGGCACCGGGGAGCTGTTTTTT. Translating gives CASSRIQGTGELFF. V is TRBV9 and J is TRBJ2-2, with TRBD1 as a possible D gene (5 bases). The CDR3 runs 14 residues. CDR1 and CDR2 from the germline V gene are SGDLS and YYNGEE. The ends were cut back, 4 bases at V and 4 bases at J, with 11 bases in the middle.

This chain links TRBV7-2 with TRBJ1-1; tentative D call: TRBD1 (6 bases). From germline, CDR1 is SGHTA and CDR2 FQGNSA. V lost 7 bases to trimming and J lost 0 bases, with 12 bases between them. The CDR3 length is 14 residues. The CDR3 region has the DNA TGTGCCAGCACCTACCGGACAGTGAACACTGAAGCTTTCTTT. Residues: CASTYRTVNTEAFF.

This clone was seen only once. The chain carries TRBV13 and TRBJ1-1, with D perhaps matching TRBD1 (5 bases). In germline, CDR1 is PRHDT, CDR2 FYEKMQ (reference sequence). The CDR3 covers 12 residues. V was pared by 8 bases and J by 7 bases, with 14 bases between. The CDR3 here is CASGNGGGEAFF. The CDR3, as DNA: TGTGCCAGCGGCAATGGGGGAGGTGAAGCTTTCTTT.

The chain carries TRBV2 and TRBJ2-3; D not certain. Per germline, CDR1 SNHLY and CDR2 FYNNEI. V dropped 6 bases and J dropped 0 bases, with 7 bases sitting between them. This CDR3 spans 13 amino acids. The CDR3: CASSETSTDTQYF. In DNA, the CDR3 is TGTGCCAGCAGCGAAACAAGCACAGATACGCAGTATTTT.

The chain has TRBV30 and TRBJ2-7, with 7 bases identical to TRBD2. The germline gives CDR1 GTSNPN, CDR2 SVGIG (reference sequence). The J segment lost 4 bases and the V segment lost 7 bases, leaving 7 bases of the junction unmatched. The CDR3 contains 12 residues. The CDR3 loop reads CASRRGLYEQYF. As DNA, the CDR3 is TGTGCCTCTCGGCGGGGGTTGTACGAGCAGTACTTC.

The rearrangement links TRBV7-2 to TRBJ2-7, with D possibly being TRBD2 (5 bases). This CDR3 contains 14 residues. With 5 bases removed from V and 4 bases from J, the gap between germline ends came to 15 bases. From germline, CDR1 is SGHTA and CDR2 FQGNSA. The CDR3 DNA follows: TGTGCCAGCAGCCTGTCGGAGCGGACTTACGAGCAGTACTTC. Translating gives CASSLSERTYEQYF.

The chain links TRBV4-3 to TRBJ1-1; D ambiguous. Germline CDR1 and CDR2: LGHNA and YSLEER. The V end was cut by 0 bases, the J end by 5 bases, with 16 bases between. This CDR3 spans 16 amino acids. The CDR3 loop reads CASSQEFFSGQTEAFF. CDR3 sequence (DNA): TGCGCCAGCAGCCAAGAGTTCTTCTCCGGGCAAACTGAAGCTTTCTTT.

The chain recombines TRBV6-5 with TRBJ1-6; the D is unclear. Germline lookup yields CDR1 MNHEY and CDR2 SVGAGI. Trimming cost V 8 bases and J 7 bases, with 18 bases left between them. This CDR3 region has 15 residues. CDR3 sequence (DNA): TGTGCCAGCGCCCTCTTTAGCGGGTCAAATTCACCCCTCCACTTT. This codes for CASALFSGSNSPLHF.

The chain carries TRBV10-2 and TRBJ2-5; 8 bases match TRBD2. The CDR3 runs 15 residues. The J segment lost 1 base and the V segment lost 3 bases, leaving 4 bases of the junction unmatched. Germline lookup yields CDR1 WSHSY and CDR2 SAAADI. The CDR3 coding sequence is TGCGCCAGCAGTGACCTACGGGGGGGCCAAGAGACCCAGTACTTC. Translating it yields CASSDLRGGQETQYF.

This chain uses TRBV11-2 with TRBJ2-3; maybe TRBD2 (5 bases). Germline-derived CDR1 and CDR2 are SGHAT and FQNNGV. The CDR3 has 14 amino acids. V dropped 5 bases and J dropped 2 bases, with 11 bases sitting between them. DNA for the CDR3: TGTGCCAGCAGCCCCCGGACTGCCACAGATACGCAGTATTTT. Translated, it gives CASSPRTATDTQYF.

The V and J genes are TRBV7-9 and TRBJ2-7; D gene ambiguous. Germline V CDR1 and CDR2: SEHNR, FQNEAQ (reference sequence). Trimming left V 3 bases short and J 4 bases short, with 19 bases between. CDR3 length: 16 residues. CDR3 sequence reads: CASSLVLSPLRYEQYF. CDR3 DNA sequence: TGTGCCAGCAGCTTGGTCCTCTCCCCGCTAAGATACGAGCAGTACTTC.

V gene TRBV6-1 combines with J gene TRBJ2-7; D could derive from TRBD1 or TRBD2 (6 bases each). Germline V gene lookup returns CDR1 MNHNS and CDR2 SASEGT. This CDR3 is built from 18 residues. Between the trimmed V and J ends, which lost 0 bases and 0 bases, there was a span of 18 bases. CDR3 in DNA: TGTGCCAGCAGTGAAGCAGGGACACCCGCCGGGAGCTCCTACGAGCAGTACTTC. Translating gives CASSEAGTPAGSSYEQYF.

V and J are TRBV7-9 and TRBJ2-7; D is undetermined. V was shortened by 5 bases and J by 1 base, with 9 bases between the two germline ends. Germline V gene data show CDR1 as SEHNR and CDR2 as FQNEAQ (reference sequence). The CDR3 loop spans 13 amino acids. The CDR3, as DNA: TGTGCCAGCAGCAGAGTATGGTCCTACGAGCAGTACTTC. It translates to CASSRVWSYEQYF.

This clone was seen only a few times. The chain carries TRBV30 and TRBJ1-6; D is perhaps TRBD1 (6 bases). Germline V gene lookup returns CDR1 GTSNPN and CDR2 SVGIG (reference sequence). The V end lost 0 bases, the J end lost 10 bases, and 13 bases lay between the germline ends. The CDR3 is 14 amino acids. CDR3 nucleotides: TGTGCCTGGAGTGTAGGCGGGGGGCTGTCACCCCTCCACTTT. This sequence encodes CAWSVGGGLSPLHF.

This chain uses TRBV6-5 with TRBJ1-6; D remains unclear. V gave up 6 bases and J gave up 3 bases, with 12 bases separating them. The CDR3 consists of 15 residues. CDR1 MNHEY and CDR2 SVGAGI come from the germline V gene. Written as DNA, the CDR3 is TGTGCCAGCAGCCTCCTGAGGAGCTATAATTCACCCCTCCACTTT. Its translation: CASSLLRSYNSPLHF.

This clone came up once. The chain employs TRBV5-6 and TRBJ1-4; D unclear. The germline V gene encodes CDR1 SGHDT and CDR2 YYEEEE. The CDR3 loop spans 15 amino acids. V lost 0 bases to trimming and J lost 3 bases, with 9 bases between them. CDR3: CASSLGWSANEKLFF. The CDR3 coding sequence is TGTGCCAGCAGCTTGGGGTGGTCCGCTAATGAAAAACTGTTTTTT.